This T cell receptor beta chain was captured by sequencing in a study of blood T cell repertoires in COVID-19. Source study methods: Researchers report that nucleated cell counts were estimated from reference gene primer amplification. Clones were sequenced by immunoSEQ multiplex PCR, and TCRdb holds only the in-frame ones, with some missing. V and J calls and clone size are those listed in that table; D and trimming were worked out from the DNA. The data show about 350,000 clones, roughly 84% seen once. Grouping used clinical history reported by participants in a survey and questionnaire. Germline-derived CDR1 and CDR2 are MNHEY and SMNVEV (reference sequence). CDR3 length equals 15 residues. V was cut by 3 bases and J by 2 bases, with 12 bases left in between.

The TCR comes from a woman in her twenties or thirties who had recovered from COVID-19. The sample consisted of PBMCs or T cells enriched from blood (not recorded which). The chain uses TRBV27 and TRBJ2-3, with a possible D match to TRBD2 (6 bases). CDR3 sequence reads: CASSFSGELTDTQYF. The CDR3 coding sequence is TGTGCCAGCAGTTTCTCGGGAGAACTCACAGATACGCAGTATTTT.